Listed here are 26 T cell receptor beta chains from one sample, sequenced in a study of control samples from healthy donors and cancer patients. The assay was immunoSEQ multiplex PCR, and TCRdb's table has in-frame clones only and misses some. Of tens of thousands of clones listed, roughly 90% are singletons. Source material: blood. These receptors all come from a man aged 45-65 years in good health.

The rearrangement uses TRBV1 and TRBJ2-5; the table's D call, TRBD2, was not checked against the DNA. TRBV1 is marked as a pseudogene. The CDR3 spans 19 residues. For the CDR3, the DNA is TGCACCAGCGTAAGGGGGCTAGCGGGGGGGCCTCCCCCACGGGAGACCCAGTACTTC. Its translation is CTSVRGLAGGPPPRETQYF.

The V call is TRBV20-1, the J call TRBJ2-7; TRBD1 matches at 8 bases. CDR1 and CDR2 (germline): DFQATT, SNEGSKA (reference sequence). V dropped 3 bases and J dropped 2; count of bases not matched to a gene: 9. This CDR3 spans 15 amino acids. The CDR3 bases are TGCAGTGCTAGTCCCCGGACAGGGTCAACCTACGAGCAGTACTTC. This gives the protein CSASPRTGSTYEQYF.

This sequence joins TRBV10-3 and TRBJ1-1, with TRBD1 matching over 8 bases. CDR3 length: 15 residues. Germline CDR1 and CDR2: ENHRY and SYGVKD. The V segment lost 6 bases and the J segment 6 bases; nucleotides outside the gene matches: 12. This CDR3 is CAISQGQGGSAEAFF. DNA for the CDR3: TGTGCCATCAGCCAAGGACAGGGAGGAAGCGCTGAAGCTTTCTTT.

The chain recombines TRBV6-2 or TRBV6-3 with TRBJ2-7; no clear D. V dropped 5 bases and J dropped 3 bases, with 8 bases sitting between them. Germline CDR1 MNHEY, CDR2 SVGEGT. CDR3 length equals 12 residues. The CDR3 region is CASSGFYYEQYF. The CDR3, as DNA: TGTGCCAGCAGTGGATTCTACTACGAGCAGTACTTC.

This sequence joins TRBV10-3 and TRBJ1-4; D ambiguous. The germline V and J ends were trimmed by 0 bases and 1 base, with 9 bases remaining between them. Germline V CDR1 and CDR2: ENHRY, SYGVKD. The CDR3 is 16 amino acids. The CDR3 DNA reads as TGTGCCATCAGTGAGTCGAGGGCAGAAACTAATGAAAAACTGTTTTTT. Protein: CAISESRAETNEKLFF.

This rearrangement joins TRBV6-5 to TRBJ1-1; 7 bases are a match to TRBD1. Germline lookup yields CDR1 MNHEY and CDR2 SVGAGI. The CDR3 loop spans 14 amino acids. V dropped 7 bases and J dropped 0; count of bases not matched to a gene: 5. The CDR3 bases are TGTGCCAGCACTTGGGACAGATTGAACACTGAAGCTTTCTTT. This codes for CASTWDRLNTEAFF.

This clone was counted a few times. The chain uses TRBV7-9 and TRBJ1-2, with TRBD1 matching over 7 bases. CDR1 is SEHNR and CDR2 is FQNEAQ in the germline V gene (reference sequence). After removal of 6 bases from V and 6 bases from J, the junction contained 7 bases not matched to a gene. CDR3 length: 13 amino acids. The CDR3 coding sequence is TGTGCCAGCAGACAGACAGGGTTCAATGGCTACACCTTC. This gives the protein CASRQTGFNGYTF. The complete variable domain, with remaining parts taken from reference TRBV7-9 and TRBJ1-2, reads DTGVSQNPRHKITKRGQNVTFRCDPISEHNRLYWYRQTLGQGPEFLTYFQNEAQLEKSRLLSDRFSAERPKGSFSTLEIQRTEQGDSAMYLCASRQTGFNGYTFGSGTRLTVV.

V gene TRBV27 combines with J gene TRBJ2-7; 7 bases fit TRBD1. This CDR3 comprises 18 residues. V was clipped by 4 bases and J by 0 bases; unmatched bases: 15. Per germline, CDR1 MNHEY and CDR2 SMNVEV (reference sequence). For the CDR3, the DNA is TGTGCCAGCAGTTCCGGGACAGAGCCGCGATCGTCCTCCTACGAGCAGTACTTC. Residues: CASSSGTEPRSSSYEQYF.

This chain connects TRBV25-1 to TRBJ1-2; D not certain. V lost 5 bases to trimming and J lost 6 bases, with 16 bases between them. This CDR3 region has 14 residues. Germline loops: CDR1 MGHDK, CDR2 SYGVNS. The DNA of the CDR3 is TGTGCCAGCAGTTTGACACCCGATTGGGATGGCTACACCTTC. Its translation is CASSLTPDWDGYTF.

This clone was seen a single time. The V and J genes are TRBV7-4 and TRBJ2-7; TRBD2 agrees at 14 bases. The CDR3 runs to 18 residues. Germline V gene data show CDR1 as SGHVT and CDR2 as SQSDAQ. V was clipped by 6 bases and J by 1 base; unmatched bases: 11. The DNA for the CDR3 is TGTGCCAGCAGACGGGGACTAGCGGGGGCGAAAAGGTCCTACGAGCAGTACTTC. Translating it yields CASRRGLAGAKRSYEQYF.

This chain connects TRBV7-2 to TRBJ2-7; D is tentatively TRBD1 or TRBD2 (5 bases each). The CDR3 is 14 residues long. Germline V gene sequence: CDR1 SGHTA, CDR2 FQGNSA. V lost 5 bases and J lost 3, with 14 bases in between. In DNA form, the CDR3 reads TGTGCCAGCAGCCTTGGGACGGACCTCTACGAGCAGTACTTC. Its protein is CASSLGTDLYEQYF.

The rearrangement links TRBV9 to TRBJ1-2; the match to TRBD1 covers 8 bases. The CDR3 spans 18 residues. CDR1 is SGDLS and CDR2 is YYNGEE in the germline V gene. With 0 bases clipped from V and 1 base from J, the junction kept 11 bases outside the gene matches. The CDR3 protein is CASSVGGGQGFFNYGYTF. CDR3 nucleotides: TGTGCCAGCAGCGTAGGGGGAGGACAGGGATTTTTTAACTATGGCTACACCTTC.

This sequence joins TRBV12-3 or TRBV12-4 and TRBJ2-7; 8 positions match TRBD1. The CDR3 covers 13 residues. Germline trimming cut 1 base from V and 6 bases from J; bases unmatched to any gene: 2. CDR3: CASSLGGTGEQYF. The CDR3 nucleotides are TGTGCCAGCAGTTTAGGGGGGACAGGCGAGCAGTACTTC.

The V call is TRBV20-1, the J call TRBJ1-3; D unresolved. The CDR3 covers 11 residues. Trimming removed 7 bases at V and 6 bases at J, with 10 bases between. Germline CDR1 reads DFQATT; CDR2 reads SNEGSKA (reference sequence). The CDR3 coding sequence is TGCAGTGGCCCAGCGGCAAACACCATATATTTT. This translates into CSGPAANTIYF.

This clone was observed a few times. CDR3 in amino acids: CASREDRGQETQYF. The CDR3 region has the DNA TGCGCCAGCAGAGAAGACAGGGGGCAAGAGACCCAGTACTTC. This sequence joins TRBV10-1 and TRBJ2-5; TRBD1 matches 9 bases. This CDR3 is built from 14 residues. Germline V CDR1 and CDR2: WNHNN, SYGVQD (reference sequence). V shed 6 bases, J shed 2 bases, and the junction held 4 bases outside the gene matches.

The chain carries TRBV15 and TRBJ2-2; no clear D. Germline assignment: CDR1 LNHNV and CDR2 YYDKDF (reference sequence). The CDR3 sequence is 14 residues long. Trimming pared 5 bases from V and 4 bases from J, leaving 11 bases between. CDR3 loop: CATSLGDRTGELFF. The CDR3 DNA is TGTGCCACCAGCCTCGGAGATCGCACCGGGGAGCTGTTTTTT.

The chain has TRBV7-9 and TRBJ2-3; 7 bases fit TRBD1. The CDR3 sequence is 17 residues long. CDR1 SEHNR and CDR2 FQNEAQ come from the germline V gene (reference sequence). Unmatched junction bases numbered 16, after V lost 7 bases and J lost 3 bases. The CDR3 DNA reads as TGTGCCAGCACCTCCGAGAACAGGGGAAGGGGGACAGATACGCAGTATTTT. This translates into CASTSENRGRGTDTQYF.

The gene calls are TRBV5-6 and TRBJ2-1; D is perhaps TRBD1 (6 bases). Looked up from germline, CDR1 is SGHDT and CDR2 is YYEEEE. The length of the CDR3 is 15 residues. The V end was cut by 7 bases, the J end by 3 bases, with 17 bases between. CDR3 sequence reads: CASCTEGGNYNEQFF. CDR3 coding DNA: TGTGCCAGCTGTACCGAAGGGGGAAACTACAATGAGCAGTTCTTC.

The chain links TRBV7-2 to TRBJ2-3, with 13 positions matching TRBD2. The ends lost 5 bases at V and 2 bases at J; junction bases unmatched: 7. Germline V gene sequence: CDR1 SGHTA, CDR2 FQGNSA. The CDR3 covers 17 residues. The CDR3 is CASSHGLAGATTDTQYF. As DNA, the CDR3 is TGTGCCAGCAGCCACGGACTAGCGGGGGCCACCACAGATACGCAGTATTTT.

The V call is TRBV2, the J call TRBJ1-1; D gene uncertain. The CDR3 is made up of 15 amino acids. V shed 2 bases and J shed 0 bases, with 10 bases lying between them. Germline CDR1 and CDR2: SNHLY and FYNNEI. DNA for the CDR3: TGTGCCAGCAGTGAAACACGGACGATGAACACTGAAGCTTTCTTT. It codes for CASSETRTMNTEAFF.

The chain links TRBV5-6 to TRBJ1-3; 7 bases are shared with TRBD1. Looked up from germline, CDR1 is SGHDT and CDR2 is YYEEEE. J was trimmed by 2 bases and V by 4 bases; bases with no gene match: 6. The CDR3 is 15 amino acids. CDR3 DNA sequence: TGTGCCAGCAGCCCGGGGACAGCTGCTGGAAACACCATATATTTT. Translated: CASSPGTAAGNTIYF.

The chain uses TRBV6-2 or TRBV6-3 and TRBJ1-1, with D uncertain. V was trimmed by 5 bases and J by 0 bases, leaving 13 bases between them. Germline V gene lookup returns CDR1 MNHEY and CDR2 SVGEGT. CDR3 size: 15 residues. The CDR3 sequence: CASSASLSMNTEAFF. CDR3 nucleotides: TGTGCCAGCAGTGCCTCACTGAGCATGAACACTGAAGCTTTCTTT.

The chain is built from TRBV2 and TRBJ2-1, with 12 bases that match TRBD2. CDR3 length equals 15 residues. V dropped 7 bases and J dropped 8; count of bases not matched to a gene: 9. The germline V gene has CDR1 SNHLY and CDR2 FYNNEI. The CDR3 protein is CASTLAGGPVHEQFF. Here the CDR3 DNA reads TGTGCCAGCACCCTAGCGGGGGGGCCGGTACATGAGCAGTTCTTC.

The chain couples TRBV27 to TRBJ2-2; D is ambiguous. This CDR3 comprises 15 residues. The ends were cut back, 3 bases at V and 1 base at J, with 9 bases in the middle. CDR1 MNHEY and CDR2 SMNVEV come from the germline V gene (reference sequence). In nucleotides, the CDR3 is TGTGCCAGCAGTTTGGTAGGGATGAACACCGGGGAGCTGTTTTTT. This codes for CASSLVGMNTGELFF.

The chain uses TRBV30 and TRBJ1-2; 8 positions match TRBD1. CDR1 and CDR2 (germline): GTSNPN, SVGIG (reference sequence). The CDR3 is 13 amino acids. Unmatched junction bases numbered 10, after V lost 3 bases and J lost 10 bases. CDR3 coding DNA: TGTGCCTGGAGCTGGGACAGGCGACCGACCTACACCTTC. This sequence encodes CAWSWDRRPTYTF.

This clone has only one observation. The chain is built from TRBV4-1 and TRBJ2-7, with a possible D match to TRBD2 (6 bases). Germline CDR1 MGHRA, CDR2 YSYEKL. The CDR3 sequence is 14 residues long. The V gene lost 0 bases and the J gene lost 3 bases, with 9 bases spanning the gap. CDR3 nucleotides: TGCGCCAGCAGCCAAGAGGGGACTCTCTACGAGCAGTACTTC. Translating gives CASSQEGTLYEQYF.